These 18 T cell receptor beta chains were all obtained from the same sample, sequenced in a study of blood T cell repertoires in COVID-19 (dated by TCRdb to 2020 to 2022). The library was made by the immunoSEQ multiplex PCR assay. In TCRdb, the immuneACCESS table is reduced to in-frame sequences with V and J assigned. These tables do not hold every clone; where another copy was compared, an unresolved V gene accounts for under half, and the others remain unexplained. Present in this sample are about 69,000 clones, under 85% of which were seen just once. 15% to 20% of the sample is taken by the ten largest. The sequencing input was peripheral blood. These receptor sequences come from a man aged 60-69 years with acute or convalescent COVID-19.

V gene TRBV7-2 combines with J gene TRBJ1-5, with unresolved D. Germline V CDR1 and CDR2: SGHTA, FQGNSA. This CDR3 is built from 12 residues. V lost 4 bases and J lost 11, with 12 bases in between. CDR3 sequence (DNA): TGTGCCAGCAGCTCCACGGGATTGGCCCAGCATTTT. It translates to CASSSTGLAQHF.

This chain joins TRBV6-2 or TRBV6-3 and TRBJ2-5, with TRBD1 identical over 10 bases. Germline V gene sequence: CDR1 MNHEY, CDR2 SVGEGT. The CDR3 totals 14 residues. The V gene end was trimmed by 5 bases and the J gene end by 2 bases; junction bases not matched to a gene: 2. The CDR3 nucleotides are TGTGCCAGCAGTGGACAGGGGGGGCAAGAGACCCAGTACTTC. Translated, it gives CASSGQGGQETQYF.

This rearrangement joins TRBV4-1 to TRBJ1-1; no clear D gene. The CDR3 is 11 residues long. CDR1 and CDR2 (germline): MGHRA, YSYEKL. With 0 bases removed from V and 11 bases from J, the gap between germline ends came to 7 bases. CDR3 in DNA: TGCGCCAGCAGCCAAGATCTTTTGGCTTTCTTT. This gives the protein CASSQDLLAFF.

This sequence joins TRBV30 and TRBJ1-3; the D is unclear. This CDR3 comprises 14 residues. Germline lookup yields CDR1 GTSNPN and CDR2 SVGIG (reference sequence). Between the trimmed V and J ends, which lost 2 bases and 0 bases, there was a span of 8 bases. The CDR3 region has the DNA TGTGCCTGGAGTCTGGGCCACTCTGGAAACACCATATATTTT. Translation gives CAWSLGHSGNTIYF.

This clone was seen only a few times. The chain is built from TRBV18 and TRBJ1-2; a weak D match, TRBD1 (6 bases). CDR1 is KGHSH, CDR2 LQKENI, per germline. Trimming took 6 bases from V and 4 from J, leaving 12 bases between them. The CDR3 has 13 amino acids. The DNA for the CDR3 is TGTGCCAGCTCGCCCGACAGGTTCTATGGCTACACCTTC. As protein: CASSPDRFYGYTF.

CDR3 DNA: TGCGCCAGCAGCGCCGGACAGGGGAGACAAAATGGCTACACCTTC. This codes for CASSAGQGRQNGYTF. V usage is TRBV5-1 and J usage is TRBJ1-2, with 9 bases identical to TRBD1. Germline V gene sequence: CDR1 SGHRS, CDR2 YFSETQ. J lost 6 bases, V lost 4 bases, and 10 bases had no gene match. There are 15 residues in the CDR3.

The CDR3 DNA sequence: TGCGCCAGCAGCCGGGCAAGGGTCGGGGGCACAGATACGCAGTATTTT. This gives the protein CASSRARVGGTDTQYF. The chain is built from TRBV5-1 and TRBJ2-3; D possibly corresponds to TRBD2 (5 bases). The CDR3 extends over 16 amino acids. V was clipped by 4 bases and J by 1 base, with 16 bases between them. CDR1 is SGHRS and CDR2 is YFSETQ in the germline V gene. Supplemented by reference TRBV5-1 and TRBJ2-3, the full variable domain reads KAGVTQTPRYLIKTRGQQVTLSCSPISGHRSVSWYQQTPGQGLQFLFEYFSETQRNKGNFPGRFSGRQFSNSRSEMNVSTLELGDSALYLCASSRARVGGTDTQYFGPGTRLTVL.

The V call is TRBV5-8, the J call TRBJ1-4; 8 positions match TRBD1. The CDR3 is made up of 15 amino acids. With 4 bases clipped from V and 2 bases from J, the junction kept 4 bases outside the gene matches. The germline V gene encodes CDR1 SGHTS and CDR2 YDEGEE. This CDR3 is CASSRGQVTNEKLFF. The CDR3 nucleotides are TGTGCCAGCAGCCGGGGACAGGTTACTAATGAAAAACTGTTTTTT.

The V call is TRBV5-8, the J call TRBJ1-1, with 7 nucleotides matching TRBD1. The V gene end was trimmed by 4 bases and the J gene end by 1 base; junction bases not matched to a gene: 10. From germline, CDR1 is SGHTS and CDR2 YDEGEE. The CDR3 has 16 residues. The CDR3, as DNA: TGTGCCAGCAGCATGGGCACAGGGGCTTCGAACACTGAAGCTTTCTTT. It yields the protein CASSMGTGASNTEAFF.

This chain links TRBV11-1 with TRBJ2-3, with 9 bases that match TRBD1. This CDR3 has 15 amino acids. Germline V gene sequence: CDR1 SGHAT, CDR2 FQDESV (reference sequence). With 4 bases clipped from V and 4 bases from J, the junction kept 6 bases outside the gene matches. The CDR3: CASSSRDRAADTQYF. DNA of the CDR3: TGTGCCAGCAGCTCCCGGGACAGGGCGGCAGATACGCAGTATTTT.

The chain has TRBV19 and TRBJ2-5; 7 positions agree with TRBD1. There are 15 residues in the CDR3. The germline V gene has CDR1 LNHDA and CDR2 SQIVND (reference sequence). The V segment lost 7 bases and the J segment 1 base; nucleotides outside the gene matches: 9. CDR3 protein: CASMWTGSSQETQYF. The CDR3, as DNA: TGTGCCAGTATGTGGACAGGATCGAGCCAAGAGACCCAGTACTTC.

This chain connects TRBV19 to TRBJ1-2; possibly TRBD1 for D (5 bases). CDR3 length: 13 residues. V was pared by 1 base and J by 5 bases, with 8 bases between. The V gene's germline CDR1 is LNHDA and CDR2 SQIVND (reference sequence). The chain's CDR3 is CASSIAPGYGYTF. In DNA, the CDR3 is TGTGCCAGTAGTATAGCCCCAGGGTATGGCTACACCTTC.

Points on this clone: The junction departs from the called germline gene at one end, perhaps through a read error. Here the CDR3 DNA reads TGCAGTGCTAGGACTCGTATCTTC. Protein product: CSARTRIF. The rearrangement joins TRBV20-1 to TRBJ1-2; no definite D call. Germline CDR1 is DFQATT and CDR2 is SNEGSKA (reference sequence). The CDR3 runs 8 residues.

Here the CDR3 DNA reads TGCAGTGCTAGTTTGGGGGGAGTAAACACCGGGGAGCTGTTTTTT. This gives the protein CSASLGGVNTGELFF. J is TRBJ2-2 and V is TRBV20-1; possibly TRBD2 for D (6 bases). Trimming took off 3 bases at V and 2 bases at J, with 13 bases between the two ends. This CDR3 contains 15 residues. Germline assignment: CDR1 DFQATT and CDR2 SNEGSKA (reference sequence).

This rearrangement joins TRBV7-9 to TRBJ2-2; 14 nucleotides line up with TRBD2. The junction had 6 bases not matched to a gene; V was cut back by 3 bases and J by 6 bases. The length of the CDR3 is 17 residues. The germline gives CDR1 SEHNR, CDR2 FQNEAQ (reference sequence). For the CDR3, the DNA is TGTGCCAGCAGCTTCGCGACTAGCGGGGGGGCCCCCGGGGAGCTGTTTTTT. Its translation is CASSFATSGGAPGELFF.

This rearrangement joins TRBV19 to TRBJ1-3, with D possibly TRBD1 on 6 matching bases. V was shortened by 3 bases and J by 4 bases, with 16 bases between the two germline ends. Germline CDR1 LNHDA, CDR2 SQIVND (reference sequence). CDR3 length: 16 residues. CDR3 protein: CASSIYPDSSGNTIYF. The CDR3, as DNA: TGTGCCAGTAGTATTTATCCGGACAGCAGCGGAAACACCATATATTTT.

The sample holds a few counts of this clone. This rearrangement joins TRBV3-1 (or the pseudogene TRBV3-2) to TRBJ1-2; the match to TRBD1 covers 8 bases. CDR3 length equals 15 residues. Trimming cost V 4 bases and J 5 bases; bases outside gene matches: 9. Per the germline V gene, CDR1 is LGHDT and CDR2 is YNNKEL (reference sequence). In nucleotides, the CDR3 is TGTGCCAGCAGCCCAAGGGTGGACAGGGATTATGGCTACACCTTC. Protein sequence: CASSPRVDRDYGYTF.

This clone was recorded only once. The rearrangement links TRBV6-5 to TRBJ2-3, with a weak D call TRBD2 (6 bases). The CDR3 has 13 amino acids. V was clipped by 6 bases and J by 6 bases, with 13 bases between them. Germline V gives CDR1 MNHEY, CDR2 SVGAGI. CDR3 sequence reads: CASSQGTPDTQYF. The CDR3 region has the DNA TGTGCCAGCAGCCAAGGGACTCCCGATACGCAGTATTTT.